The clone carrying this T cell receptor beta chain was observed a few times. TCRdb processed the RT-PCR reads anew with MiXCR; each CDR3 protein has one entry. This table has about 680,000 distinct CDR3 sequences, 12% to 15% appearing once. The germline V gene has CDR1 DFQATT and CDR2 SNEGSKA (reference sequence). The CDR3 runs 12 residues. V gave up 5 bases and J gave up 2 bases, with 10 bases separating them. This sequence joins TRBV20-1 and TRBJ2-7; no reliable D call. This receptor was identified in a female donor in good health, serving as a healthy control. The sample was memory CD4+ T cells from blood. In DNA form, the CDR3 reads TGCAGTGCTCTTCAACCCACCTACGAGCAGTACTTC. The encoded protein is CSALQPTYEQYF.